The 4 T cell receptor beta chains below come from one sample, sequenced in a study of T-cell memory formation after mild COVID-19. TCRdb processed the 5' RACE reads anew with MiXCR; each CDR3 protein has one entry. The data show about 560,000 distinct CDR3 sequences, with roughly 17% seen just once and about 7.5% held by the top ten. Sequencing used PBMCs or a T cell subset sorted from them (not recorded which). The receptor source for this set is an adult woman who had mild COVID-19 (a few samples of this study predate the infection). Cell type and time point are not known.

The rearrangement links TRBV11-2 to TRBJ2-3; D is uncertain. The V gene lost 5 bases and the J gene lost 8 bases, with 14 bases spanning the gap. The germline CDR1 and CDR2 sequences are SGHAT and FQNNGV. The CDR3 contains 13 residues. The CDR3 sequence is CASSQDSGRTQYF. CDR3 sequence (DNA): TGTGCCAGCAGCCAGGATAGTGGCCGTACGCAGTATTTT.

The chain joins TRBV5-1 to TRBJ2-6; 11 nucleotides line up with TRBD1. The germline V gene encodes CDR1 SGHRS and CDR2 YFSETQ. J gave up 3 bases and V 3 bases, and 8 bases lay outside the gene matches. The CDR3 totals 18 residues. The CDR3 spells CASSSGQGALSGANVLTF. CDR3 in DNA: TGCGCCAGCAGCTCAGGACAGGGGGCGCTGAGTGGGGCCAACGTCCTGACTTTC.

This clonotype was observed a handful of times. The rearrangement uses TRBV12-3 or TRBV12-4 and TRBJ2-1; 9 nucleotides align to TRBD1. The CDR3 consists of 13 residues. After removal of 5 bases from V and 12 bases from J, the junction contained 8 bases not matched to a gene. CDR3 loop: CASSPGDRERQFF. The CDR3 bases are TGTGCCAGCAGTCCGGGGGACAGGGAGCGGCAGTTCTTC.

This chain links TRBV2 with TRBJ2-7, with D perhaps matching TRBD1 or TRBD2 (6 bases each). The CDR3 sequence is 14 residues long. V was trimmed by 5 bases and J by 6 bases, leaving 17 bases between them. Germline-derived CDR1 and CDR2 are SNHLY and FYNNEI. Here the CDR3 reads CASSTQGLKGEQYF. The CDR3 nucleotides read TGTGCCAGCAGTACACAGGGACTGAAGGGCGAGCAGTACTTC.